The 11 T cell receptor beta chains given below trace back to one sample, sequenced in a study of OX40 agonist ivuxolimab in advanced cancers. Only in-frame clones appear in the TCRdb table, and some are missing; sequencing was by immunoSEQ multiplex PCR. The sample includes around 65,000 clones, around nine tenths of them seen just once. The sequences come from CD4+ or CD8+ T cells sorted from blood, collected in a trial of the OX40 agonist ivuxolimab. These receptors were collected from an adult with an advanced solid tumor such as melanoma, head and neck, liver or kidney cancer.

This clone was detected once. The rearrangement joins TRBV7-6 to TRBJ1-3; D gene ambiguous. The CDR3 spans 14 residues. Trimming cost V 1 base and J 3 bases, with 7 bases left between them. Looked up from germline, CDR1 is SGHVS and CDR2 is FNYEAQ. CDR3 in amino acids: CASSLEGGGNTIYF. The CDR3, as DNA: TGTGCCAGCAGCTTAGAGGGAGGTGGAAACACCATATATTTT.

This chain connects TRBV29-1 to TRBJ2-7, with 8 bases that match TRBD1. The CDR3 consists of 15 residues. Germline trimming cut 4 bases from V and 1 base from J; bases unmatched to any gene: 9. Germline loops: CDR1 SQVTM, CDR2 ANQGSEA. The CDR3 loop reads CSVVSRGLSSYEQYF. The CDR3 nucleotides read TGCAGCGTTGTTAGCAGGGGGCTTTCTTCCTACGAGCAGTACTTC.

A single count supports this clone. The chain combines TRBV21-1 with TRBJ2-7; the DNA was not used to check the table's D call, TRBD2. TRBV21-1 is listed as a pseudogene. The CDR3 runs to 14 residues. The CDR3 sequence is CASKRASGSYEQYF. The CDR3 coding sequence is TGTGCCAGCAAAAGGGCTAGCGGATCCTACGAGCAGTACTTC.

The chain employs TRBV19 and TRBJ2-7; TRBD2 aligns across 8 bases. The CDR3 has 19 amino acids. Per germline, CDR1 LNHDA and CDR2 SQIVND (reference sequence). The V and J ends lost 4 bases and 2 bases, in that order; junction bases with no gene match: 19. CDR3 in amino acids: CASSTRTVSGTAFAYEQYF. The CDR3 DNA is TGTGCCAGTAGTACCCGGACAGTTAGCGGGACTGCCTTTGCCTACGAGCAGTACTTC.

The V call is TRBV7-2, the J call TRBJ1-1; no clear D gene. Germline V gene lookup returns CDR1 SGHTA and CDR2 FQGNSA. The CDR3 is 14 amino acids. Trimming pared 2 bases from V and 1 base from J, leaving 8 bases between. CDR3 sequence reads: CASSLRAPNTEAFF. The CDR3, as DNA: TGTGCCAGCAGCTTACGGGCCCCGAACACTGAAGCTTTCTTT.

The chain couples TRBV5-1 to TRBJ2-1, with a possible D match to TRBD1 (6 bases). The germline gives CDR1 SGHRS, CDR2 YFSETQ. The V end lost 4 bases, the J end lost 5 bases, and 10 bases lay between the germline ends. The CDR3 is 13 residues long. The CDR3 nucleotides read TGCGCCAGCAGCGTACAGGGTAACAATGAGCAGTTCTTC. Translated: CASSVQGNNEQFF.

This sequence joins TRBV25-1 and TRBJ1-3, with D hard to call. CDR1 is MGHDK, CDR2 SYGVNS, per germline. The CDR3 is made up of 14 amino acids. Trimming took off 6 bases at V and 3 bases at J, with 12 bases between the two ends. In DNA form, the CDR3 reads TGTGCCAGCAGGTTTGGCGGGGATGGAAACACCATATATTTT. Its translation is CASRFGGDGNTIYF.

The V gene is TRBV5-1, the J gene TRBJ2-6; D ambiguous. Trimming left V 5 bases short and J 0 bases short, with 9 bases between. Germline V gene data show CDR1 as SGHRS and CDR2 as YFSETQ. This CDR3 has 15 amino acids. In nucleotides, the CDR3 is TGCGCCAGCAGAGAGAGCACCTCTGGGGCCAACGTCCTGACTTTC. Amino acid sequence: CASRESTSGANVLTF. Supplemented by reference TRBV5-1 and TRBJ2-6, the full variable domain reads KAGVTQTPRYLIKTRGQQVTLSCSPISGHRSVSWYQQTPGQGLQFLFEYFSETQRNKGNFPGRFSGRQFSNSRSEMNVSTLELGDSALYLCASRESTSGANVLTFGAGSRLTVL.

This chain's CDR3 is CASSQGVPGFNYGYTF. The CDR3 coding sequence is TGCGCCAGCAGCCAGGGGGTGCCAGGGTTCAACTATGGCTACACCTTC. The chain employs TRBV4-1 and TRBJ1-2; tentatively, D is TRBD1 (5 bases). This CDR3 contains 16 residues. V was pared by 3 bases and J by 2 bases, with 16 bases between. CDR1 is MGHRA, CDR2 YSYEKL, per germline.

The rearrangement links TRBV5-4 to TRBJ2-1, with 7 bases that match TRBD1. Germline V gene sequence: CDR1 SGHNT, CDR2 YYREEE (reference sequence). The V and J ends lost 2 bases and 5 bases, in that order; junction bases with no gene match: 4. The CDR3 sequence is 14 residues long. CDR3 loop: CASSLTGVHNEQFF. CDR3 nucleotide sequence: TGTGCCAGCAGCTTAACAGGGGTCCACAATGAGCAGTTCTTC.

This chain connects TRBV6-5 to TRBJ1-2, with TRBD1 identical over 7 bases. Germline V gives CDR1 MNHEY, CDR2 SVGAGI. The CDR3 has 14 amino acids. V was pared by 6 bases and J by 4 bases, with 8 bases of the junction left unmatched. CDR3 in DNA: TGTGCCAGCAGCCCGGGAGGGACAGTCTATGGCTACACCTTC. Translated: CASSPGGTVYGYTF.